The 16 T cell receptor beta chains reported below all come from one sample, sequenced in a study of T cell clones after liver transplantation. Only in-frame clones appear in the TCRdb table, and some are missing; sequencing was by immunoSEQ multiplex PCR. The table shows under 60,000 clones, with 60% to 80% occurring only once. Specimen: CD4+ T cells from blood, collected at the 22-month timepoint. The receptors shown here come from a human patient who received a liver transplant. Some T cells may have come from the graft donor.

The chain employs TRBV2 and TRBJ1-5; D is perhaps TRBD1 (5 bases). V was pared by 3 bases and J by 7 bases, with 16 bases between. From germline, CDR1 is SNHLY and CDR2 FYNNEI. The CDR3 extends over 15 amino acids. The CDR3 DNA reads as TGTGCCAGCAGTGATGAGCAGGGCGGTTGGCAGCCCCAGCATTTT. Translation gives CASSDEQGGWQPQHF.

This clone is deemed medium-sized. The chain is built from TRBV30 and TRBJ2-7; 9 nucleotides align to TRBD1. Trimming took 4 bases from V and 3 from J; bases not matched to a gene: 7. The CDR3 covers 14 residues. Germline CDR1 and CDR2: GTSNPN and SVGIG (reference sequence). CDR3 sequence: CAWTKTGGFYEQYF. CDR3 nucleotides: TGTGCCTGGACTAAGACAGGGGGATTCTACGAGCAGTACTTC.

CDR3 bases: TGTGCCAGCAGCCAAGATAGTCAGGGGATCGCCTACGAGCAGTACTTC. Translated, it gives CASSQDSQGIAYEQYF. The chain recombines TRBV4-2 with TRBJ2-7; tentative D call: TRBD1 (6 bases). Deletions cut 0 bases from V and 2 bases from J, with 14 bases between. Germline CDR1 reads LGHNA; CDR2 reads YNFKEQ. The CDR3 runs 16 residues.

This chain joins TRBV2 and TRBJ1-2; 9 nucleotides align to TRBD1. Germline lookup yields CDR1 SNHLY and CDR2 FYNNEI. This CDR3 comprises 14 residues. The J segment lost 8 bases and the V segment lost 4 bases, leaving 8 bases of the junction unmatched. The CDR3 DNA reads as TGTGCCAGCAGTGTTCGGACAGGGGCTCGCGGCTACACCTTC. Translated, it gives CASSVRTGARGYTF.

This clone came up once. The chain has TRBV5-6 and TRBJ1-2; TRBD1 matches at 9 bases. In germline, CDR1 is SGHDT, CDR2 YYEEEE. The CDR3 has 15 residues. The V segment lost 4 bases and the J segment 3 bases; nucleotides outside the gene matches: 7. The CDR3 protein is CASSPRTGVDYGYTF. The CDR3 region has the DNA TGTGCCAGCAGCCCTCGGACAGGGGTCGACTATGGCTACACCTTC.

The chain couples TRBV27 to TRBJ2-1; TRBD2 matches at 7 bases. J gave up 6 bases and V 9 bases, and 14 bases lay outside the gene matches. The CDR3 length is 15 residues. The V gene's germline CDR1 is MNHEY and CDR2 SMNVEV (reference sequence). The CDR3 reads CASCGSGANINEQFF. For the CDR3, the DNA is TGTGCCAGTTGCGGAAGCGGGGCCAACATCAATGAGCAGTTCTTC.

This sequence joins TRBV5-5 and TRBJ1-4, with D possibly TRBD1 on 5 matching bases. V lost 2 bases, J lost 4 bases, and 12 bases lay in between. CDR3 size: 15 residues. Germline CDR1 is SGHKS and CDR2 is YYEKEE (reference sequence). CDR3 protein: CASSFPSGVNEKLFF. The CDR3 DNA reads as TGTGCCAGCAGCTTTCCTTCGGGGGTTAATGAAAAACTGTTTTTT.

This clone was picked up a small number of times. The rearrangement links TRBV20-1 to TRBJ2-7; D ambiguous. CDR1 is DFQATT, CDR2 SNEGSKA, per germline (reference sequence). The V gene lost 4 bases and the J gene lost 2 bases, with 6 bases spanning the gap. This CDR3 region has 11 residues. The CDR3 spells CSAKTAYEQYF. DNA of the CDR3: TGCAGTGCTAAGACGGCCTACGAGCAGTACTTC.

The chain couples TRBV6-4 to TRBJ2-2; TRBD1 agrees at 9 bases. This CDR3 is 16 amino acids long. Germline lookup yields CDR1 MRHNA and CDR2 SNTAGT. V was pared by 4 bases and J by 1 base, with 4 bases of the junction left unmatched. The CDR3 DNA sequence: TGTGCCAGCAGTGCGTCGGGACAGGGGAACACCGGGGAGCTGTTTTTT. This encodes CASSASGQGNTGELFF.

The CDR3: CASSEGRRAGKNIQYF. CDR3 nucleotides: TGTGCCAGCAGTGAAGGGCGACGAGCAGGCAAAAACATTCAGTACTTC. The chain joins TRBV2 to TRBJ2-4; D gene uncertain. The length of the CDR3 is 16 residues. The V gene lost 1 base and the J gene lost 3 bases, with 13 bases spanning the gap. The germline V gene has CDR1 SNHLY and CDR2 FYNNEI.

This clone was seen only a few times. The CDR3 is CSVEVPGTGAYNEQFF. For the CDR3, the DNA is TGCAGCGTTGAAGTTCCCGGGACAGGGGCCTACAATGAGCAGTTCTTC. The chain uses TRBV29-1 and TRBJ2-1, with 10 positions matching TRBD1. The CDR3 extends over 16 amino acids. Germline-derived CDR1 and CDR2 are SQVTM and ANQGSEA. V was clipped by 1 base and J by 2 bases; unmatched bases: 5.

This chain uses TRBV13 with TRBJ2-7; 8 bases match TRBD1. Per the germline V gene, CDR1 is PRHDT and CDR2 is FYEKMQ (reference sequence). V was clipped by 5 bases and J by 2 bases; unmatched bases: 8. The CDR3 runs 15 residues. The CDR3 coding sequence is TGTGCCAGCAGCATCGCCGGGACAGGAACCTACGAGCAGTACTTC. It is translated as CASSIAGTGTYEQYF.

The V and J genes are TRBV8-2 and TRBJ2-6; the table names TRBD1, a call not compared with the DNA. TRBV8-2 is recorded as a pseudogene. The CDR3 length is 17 residues. CDR3 loop: CGSTLKITQSRANVLTF. The CDR3 DNA follows: TGTGGCAGCACCCTGAAGATAACACAAAGTCGGGCCAACGTCCTGACTTTC.

The chain has TRBV7-9 and TRBJ2-1, with D possibly matching TRBD2 (7 bases). Trimming left V 5 bases short and J 5 bases short, with 16 bases between. Germline V gene sequence: CDR1 SEHNR, CDR2 FQNEAQ (reference sequence). The CDR3 extends over 15 amino acids. The CDR3 reads CASSPPGGTNNEQFF. CDR3 DNA: TGTGCCAGCAGCCCCCCCGGGGGGACAAACAATGAGCAGTTCTTC.

The chain combines TRBV19 with TRBJ1-4; a possible D gene is TRBD1 (5 bases). Trimming stripped 6 bases from V and 3 bases from J, with 8 bases between. The CDR3 is 13 amino acids. Germline CDR1 is LNHDA and CDR2 is SQIVND (reference sequence). In DNA form, the CDR3 reads TGTGCCAGTAGGGGGGAGGCTAATGAAAAACTGTTTTTT. Translation gives CASRGEANEKLFF.

This clone was counted only a few times. The V and J genes are TRBV2 and TRBJ1-5; 8 nucleotides line up with TRBD1. CDR1 SNHLY and CDR2 FYNNEI come from the germline V gene. CDR3 length: 16 amino acids. V dropped 6 bases and J dropped 1; count of bases not matched to a gene: 8. The CDR3 here is CASSGQGGRSNQPQHF. The CDR3 nucleotides read TGTGCCAGCAGCGGACAGGGTGGAAGGAGCAATCAGCCCCAGCATTTT. Complete variable domain (other parts from reference TRBV2 and TRBJ1-5): EPEVTQTPSHQVTQMGQEVILRCVPISNHLYFYWYRQILGQKVEFLVSFYNNEISEKSEIFDDQFSVERPDGSNFTLKIRSTKLEDSAMYFCASSGQGGRSNQPQHFGDGTRLSIL.